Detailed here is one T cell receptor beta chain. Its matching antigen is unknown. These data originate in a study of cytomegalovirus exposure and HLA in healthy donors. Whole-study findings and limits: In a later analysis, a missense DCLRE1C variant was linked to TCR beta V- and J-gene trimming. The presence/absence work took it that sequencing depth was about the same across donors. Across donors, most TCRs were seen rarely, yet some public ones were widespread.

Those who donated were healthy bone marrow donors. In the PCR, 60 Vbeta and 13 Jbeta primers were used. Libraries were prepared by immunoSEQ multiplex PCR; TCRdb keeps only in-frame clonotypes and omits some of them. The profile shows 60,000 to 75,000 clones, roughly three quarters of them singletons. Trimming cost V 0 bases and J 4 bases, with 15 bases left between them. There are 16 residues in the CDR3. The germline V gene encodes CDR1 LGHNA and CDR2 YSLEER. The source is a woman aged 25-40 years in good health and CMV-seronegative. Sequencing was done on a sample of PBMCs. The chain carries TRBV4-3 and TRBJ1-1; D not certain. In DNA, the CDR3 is TGCGCCAGCAGCCAAGATCTAGGAACCAGCGGCACTGAAGCTTTCTTT. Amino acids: CASSQDLGTSGTEAFF.